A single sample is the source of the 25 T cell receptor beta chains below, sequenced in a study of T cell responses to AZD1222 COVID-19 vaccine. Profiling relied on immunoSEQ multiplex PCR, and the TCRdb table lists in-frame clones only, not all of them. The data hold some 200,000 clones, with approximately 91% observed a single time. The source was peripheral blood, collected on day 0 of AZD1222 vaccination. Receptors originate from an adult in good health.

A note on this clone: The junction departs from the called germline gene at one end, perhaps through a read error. In DNA, the CDR3 is TGTGCCAGTAGTGACGCTCGGAGGCAATATTTT. This translates into CASSDARRQYF. The V and J genes are TRBV19 and TRBJ2-2; TRBD2 might be the D (5 bases). The CDR3 is 11 amino acids. The V gene's germline CDR1 is LNHDA and CDR2 SQIVND (reference sequence). Combining the CDR3 with reference TRBV19 and TRBJ2-2 gives the whole variable domain DGGITQSPKYLFRKEGQNVTLSCEQNLNHDAMYWYRQDPGQGLRLIYYSQIVNDFQKGDIAEGYSVSREKKESFPLTVTSAQKNPTAFYLCASSDARRQYFGEGSRLTVL.

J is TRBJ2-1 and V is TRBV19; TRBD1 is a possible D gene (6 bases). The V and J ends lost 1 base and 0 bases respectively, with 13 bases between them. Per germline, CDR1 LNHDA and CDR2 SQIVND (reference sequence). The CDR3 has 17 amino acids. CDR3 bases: TGTGCCAGTAGTATAGGGGGGCCTGGCAGCTCCTACAATGAGCAGTTCTTC. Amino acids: CASSIGGPGSSYNEQFF.

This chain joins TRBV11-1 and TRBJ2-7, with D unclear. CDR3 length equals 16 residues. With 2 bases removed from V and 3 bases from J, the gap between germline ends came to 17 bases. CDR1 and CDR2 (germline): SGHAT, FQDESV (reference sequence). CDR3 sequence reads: CASSLPPWQDHYEQYF. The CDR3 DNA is TGTGCCAGCAGCTTACCGCCATGGCAGGATCACTACGAGCAGTACTTC. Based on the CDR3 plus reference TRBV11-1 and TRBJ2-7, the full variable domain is EAEVAQSPRYKITEKSQAVAFWCDPISGHATLYWYRQILGQGPELLVQFQDESVVDDSQLPKDRFSAERLKGVDSTLKIQPAELGDSAMYLCASSLPPWQDHYEQYFGPGTRLTVT.

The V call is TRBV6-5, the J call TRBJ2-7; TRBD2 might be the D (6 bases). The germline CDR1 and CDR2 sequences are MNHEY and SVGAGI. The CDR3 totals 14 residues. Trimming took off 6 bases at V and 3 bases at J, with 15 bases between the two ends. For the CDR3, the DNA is TGTGCCAGCAGGGAGCGGGTTCGAGGCTACGAGCAGTACTTC. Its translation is CASRERVRGYEQYF.

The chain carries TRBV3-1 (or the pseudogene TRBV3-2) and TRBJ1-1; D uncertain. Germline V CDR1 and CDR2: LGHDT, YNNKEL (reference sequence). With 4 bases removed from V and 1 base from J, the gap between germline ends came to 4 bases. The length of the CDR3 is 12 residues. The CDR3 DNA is TGTGCCAGCAGCCTCCGGAACACTGAAGCTTTCTTT. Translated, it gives CASSLRNTEAFF.

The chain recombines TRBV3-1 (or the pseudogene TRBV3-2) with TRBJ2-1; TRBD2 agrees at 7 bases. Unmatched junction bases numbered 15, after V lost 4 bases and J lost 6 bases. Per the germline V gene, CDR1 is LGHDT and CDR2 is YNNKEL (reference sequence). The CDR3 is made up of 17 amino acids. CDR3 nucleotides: TGTGCCAGCAGCCGGTTTCAAGGTGGCGGGAGTGGCAATGAGCAGTTCTTC. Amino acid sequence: CASSRFQGGGSGNEQFF.

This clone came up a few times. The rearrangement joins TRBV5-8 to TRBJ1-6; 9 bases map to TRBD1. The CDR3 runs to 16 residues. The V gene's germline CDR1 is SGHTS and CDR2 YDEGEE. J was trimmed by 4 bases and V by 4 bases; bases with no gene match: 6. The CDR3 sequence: CASSRGQGPYNSPLHF. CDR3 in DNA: TGTGCCAGCAGCAGGGGACAGGGCCCTTATAATTCACCCCTCCACTTT.

The CDR3 sequence is CASSYLGEIGNQPQHF. CDR3 sequence (DNA): TGTGCCAGCAGTTACTTAGGGGAGATTGGCAATCAGCCCCAGCATTTT. The chain has TRBV6-6 and TRBJ1-5; D is perhaps TRBD1 (5 bases). The germline V and J ends were trimmed by 1 base and 2 bases, with 12 bases remaining between them. The germline V gene encodes CDR1 MNHNY and CDR2 SVGAGI (reference sequence). The CDR3 has 16 residues.

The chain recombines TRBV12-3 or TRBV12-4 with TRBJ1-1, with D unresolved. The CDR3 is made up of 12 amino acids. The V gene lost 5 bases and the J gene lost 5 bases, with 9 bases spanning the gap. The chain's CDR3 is CASSLAVTEAFF. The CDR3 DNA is TGTGCCAGCAGTCTCGCTGTTACTGAAGCTTTCTTT.

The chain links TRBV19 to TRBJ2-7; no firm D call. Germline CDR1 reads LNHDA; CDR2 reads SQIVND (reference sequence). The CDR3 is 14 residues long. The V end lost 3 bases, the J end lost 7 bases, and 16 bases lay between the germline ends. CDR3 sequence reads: CASSISDSGREQYF. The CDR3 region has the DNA TGTGCCAGTAGTATTTCCGACTCTGGAAGGGAGCAGTACTTC.

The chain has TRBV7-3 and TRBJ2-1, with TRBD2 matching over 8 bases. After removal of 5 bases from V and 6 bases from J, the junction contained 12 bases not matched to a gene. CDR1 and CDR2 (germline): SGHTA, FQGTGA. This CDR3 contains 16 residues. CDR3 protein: CASSRPSSGRTNEQFF. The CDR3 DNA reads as TGTGCCAGCAGCCGACCGTCTAGCGGGCGAACCAATGAGCAGTTCTTC.

CDR3 in DNA: TGTGCCAGCAGGAAAAGAGGGGCTAATGGCGGGGAGCTGTTTTTT. Encoded protein: CASRKRGANGGELFF. The chain recombines TRBV28 with TRBJ2-2; perhaps D is TRBD1 or TRBD2 (5 bases each). CDR3 length equals 15 residues. The V end lost 6 bases, the J end lost 7 bases, and 18 bases lay between the germline ends. Per the germline V gene, CDR1 is MDHEN and CDR2 is SYDVKM.

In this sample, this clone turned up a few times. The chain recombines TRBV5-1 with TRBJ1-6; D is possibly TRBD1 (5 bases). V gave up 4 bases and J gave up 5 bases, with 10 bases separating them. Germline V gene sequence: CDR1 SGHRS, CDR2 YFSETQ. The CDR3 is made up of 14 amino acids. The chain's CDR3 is CASSGARDNSPLHF. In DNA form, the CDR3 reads TGCGCCAGCAGCGGGGCGAGAGATAATTCACCCCTCCACTTT.

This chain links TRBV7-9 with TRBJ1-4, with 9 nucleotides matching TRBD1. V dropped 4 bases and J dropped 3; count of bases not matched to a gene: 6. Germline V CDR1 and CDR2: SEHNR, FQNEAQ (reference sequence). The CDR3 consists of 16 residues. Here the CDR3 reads CASSWTGVVPNEKLFF. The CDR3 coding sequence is TGTGCCAGCAGCTGGACAGGGGTCGTTCCTAATGAAAAACTGTTTTTT.

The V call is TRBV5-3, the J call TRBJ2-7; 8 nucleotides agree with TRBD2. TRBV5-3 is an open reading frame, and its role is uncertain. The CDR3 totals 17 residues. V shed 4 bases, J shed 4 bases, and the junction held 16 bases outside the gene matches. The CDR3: CARSLTRGAGDRYEQYF. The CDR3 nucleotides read TGTGCCAGAAGCCTCACCCGAGGAGCGGGAGACCGGTACGAGCAGTACTTC.

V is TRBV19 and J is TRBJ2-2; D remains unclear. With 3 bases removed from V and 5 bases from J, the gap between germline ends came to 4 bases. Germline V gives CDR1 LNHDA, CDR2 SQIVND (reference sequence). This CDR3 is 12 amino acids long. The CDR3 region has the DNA TGTGCCAGTAGTATGTGGACCGGGGAGCTGTTTTTT. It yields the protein CASSMWTGELFF. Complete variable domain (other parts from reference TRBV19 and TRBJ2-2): DGGITQSPKYLFRKEGQNVTLSCEQNLNHDAMYWYRQDPGQGLRLIYYSQIVNDFQKGDIAEGYSVSREKKESFPLTVTSAQKNPTAFYLCASSMWTGELFFGEGSRLTVL.

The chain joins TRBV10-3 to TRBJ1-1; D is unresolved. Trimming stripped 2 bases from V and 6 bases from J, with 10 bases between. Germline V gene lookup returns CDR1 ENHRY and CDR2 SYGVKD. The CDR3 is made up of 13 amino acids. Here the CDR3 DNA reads TGTGCCATCAGTGAGATGGCAGACGCTGAAGCTTTCTTT. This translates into CAISEMADAEAFF.

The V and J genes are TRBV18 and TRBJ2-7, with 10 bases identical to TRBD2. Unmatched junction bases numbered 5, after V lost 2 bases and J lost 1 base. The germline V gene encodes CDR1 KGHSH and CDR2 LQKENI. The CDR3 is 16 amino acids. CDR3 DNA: TGTGCCAGCTCACCATCTAGCGGGAGTTTTTCCTACGAGCAGTACTTC. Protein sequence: CASSPSSGSFSYEQYF.

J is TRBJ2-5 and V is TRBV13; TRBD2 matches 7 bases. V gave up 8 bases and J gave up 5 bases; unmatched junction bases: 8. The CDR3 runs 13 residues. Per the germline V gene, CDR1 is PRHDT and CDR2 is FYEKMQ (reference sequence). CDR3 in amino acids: CASDRSGAETQYF. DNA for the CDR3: TGTGCCAGCGACCGGAGCGGGGCTGAGACCCAGTACTTC.

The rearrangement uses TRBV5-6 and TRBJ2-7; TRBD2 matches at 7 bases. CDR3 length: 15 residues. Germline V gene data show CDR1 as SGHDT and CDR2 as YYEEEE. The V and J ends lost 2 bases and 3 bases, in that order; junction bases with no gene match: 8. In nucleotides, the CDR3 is TGTGCCAGCAGCTTAGCCGGGGGGAGAGGCTACGAGCAGTACTTC. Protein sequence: CASSLAGGRGYEQYF. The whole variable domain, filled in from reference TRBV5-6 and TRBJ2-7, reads DAGVTQSPTHLIKTRGQQVTLRCSPKSGHDTVSWYQQALGQGPQFIFQYYEEEERQRGNFPDRFSGHQFPNYSSELNVNALLLGDSALYLCASSLAGGRGYEQYFGPGTRLTVT.

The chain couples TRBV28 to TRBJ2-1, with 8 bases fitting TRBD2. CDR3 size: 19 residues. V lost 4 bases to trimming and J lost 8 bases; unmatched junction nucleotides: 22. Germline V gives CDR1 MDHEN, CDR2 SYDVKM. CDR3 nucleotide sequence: TGTGCCAGCAGTTCCCCGCGGGAGGATAGTGGTTTTAAGGTCCATGAGCAGTTCTTC. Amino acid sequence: CASSSPREDSGFKVHEQFF.

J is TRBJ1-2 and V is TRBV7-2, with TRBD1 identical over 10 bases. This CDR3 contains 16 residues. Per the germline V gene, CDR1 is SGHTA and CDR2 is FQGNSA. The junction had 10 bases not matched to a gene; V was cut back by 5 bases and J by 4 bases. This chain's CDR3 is CASSHTLGQGTYGYTF. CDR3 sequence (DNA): TGTGCCAGCAGCCATACTTTGGGACAGGGGACCTATGGCTACACCTTC.

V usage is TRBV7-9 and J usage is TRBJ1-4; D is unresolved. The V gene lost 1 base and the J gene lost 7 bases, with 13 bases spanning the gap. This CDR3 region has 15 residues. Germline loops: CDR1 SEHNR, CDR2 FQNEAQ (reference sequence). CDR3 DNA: TGTGCCAGCAGCTTAGAGGCAGCATCAGTTGAAAAACTGTTTTTT. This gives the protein CASSLEAASVEKLFF.

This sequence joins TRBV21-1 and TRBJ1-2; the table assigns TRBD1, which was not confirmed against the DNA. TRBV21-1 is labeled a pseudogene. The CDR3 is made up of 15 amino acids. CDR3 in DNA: TGTGCCAGCAGCGGGACAGGGGGGAGGCCTAGCGGCTACACCTTC. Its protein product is CASSGTGGRPSGYTF.

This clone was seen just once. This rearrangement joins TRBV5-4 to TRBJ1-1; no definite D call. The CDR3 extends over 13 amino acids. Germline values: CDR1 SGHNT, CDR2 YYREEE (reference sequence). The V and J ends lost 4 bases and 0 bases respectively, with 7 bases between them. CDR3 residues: CASSVEMNTEAFF. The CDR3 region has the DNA TGTGCCAGCAGCGTCGAGATGAACACTGAAGCTTTCTTT.